The text below deals with one T cell receptor beta chain. These data are taken from a study of blood T cell repertoires in COVID-19. On the study more broadly: The cDNA or gDNA used as material had been derived from T cells, B-cell-depleted T cells, or PBMCs.

The table came from immunoSEQ multiplex PCR; TCRdb's copy has only in-frame clones and leaves some out. The sample contains some 500,000 clones, around nine tenths of which appear only once. Looked up from germline, CDR1 is MDHEN and CDR2 is SYDVKM. CDR3 length: 14 amino acids. The J segment lost 4 bases and the V segment lost 6 bases, leaving 7 bases of the junction unmatched. The V and J genes are TRBV28 and TRBJ1-2; TRBD1 agrees at 8 bases. The TCR sequence derives from a woman in her forties or fifties with COVID-19, enrolled during active disease. The specimen sequenced was peripheral blood. CDR3 DNA sequence: TGTGCCAGCAGCTCCGGACAGGGCCCCTATGGCTACACCTTC. Protein: CASSSGQGPYGYTF.